This T cell receptor (beta chain) came from a study of cytomegalovirus exposure and HLA in healthy donors. Vbeta (60) and Jbeta (13) primers were used in the PCR. The repertoire was sequenced with immunoSEQ multiplex PCR; TCRdb's copy has only in-frame clones and lacks some. This sample has about 110,000 clones, with about 75% found just once. Sequencing input: PBMCs. This TCR was sampled from a male donor in good health and CMV-seropositive.

This CDR3 reads CASSGEGENNEQFF. The CDR3 coding sequence is TGCGCCAGCAGTGGTGAGGGTGAAAACAATGAGCAGTTCTTC. V usage is TRBV10-1 and J usage is TRBJ2-1, with D perhaps TRBD2 (5 bases). Germline CDR1 WNHNN, CDR2 SYGVQD (reference sequence). This CDR3 is 14 amino acids long. V gave up 4 bases and J gave up 5 bases, with 12 bases separating them.